The text below deals with one T cell receptor beta chain. The data originate from a study of blood T cell repertoires in COVID-19. About the study: Researchers got acute and convalescent COVID-19 samples from the United States, Italy and Spain. From T cells, B-cell-depleted T cells, or PBMCs came the material, which was cDNA or gDNA.

Authors' data handling: Reference gene primer amplification gave estimated nucleated cell counts. Here immunoSEQ multiplex PCR was the method, and the copy in TCRdb shows in-frame clones only, minus some. V and J calls and clone size are as listed in that table; D and trimming were resolved from the DNA. The profile shows 450,000 to 500,000 clones, roughly 88% of them singletons. V shed 9 bases, J shed 4 bases, and the junction held 7 bases outside the gene matches. The length of the CDR3 is 13 residues. Germline loops: CDR1 SGHRS, CDR2 YFSETQ. The sequencing sample was made of peripheral blood. This TCR was recovered from a human donor in a cohort sampled during active COVID-19. The J gene is TRBJ1-2, the V gene TRBV5-1, with TRBD1 matching 9 bases. For the CDR3, the DNA is TGCGCCACCACAGGGGGCGTAGGCTATGGCTACACCTTC. Protein: CATTGGVGYGYTF. The full variable domain, its missing parts supplied by reference TRBV5-1 and TRBJ1-2, is KAGVTQTPRYLIKTRGQQVTLSCSPISGHRSVSWYQQTPGQGLQFLFEYFSETQRNKGNFPGRFSGRQFSNSRSEMNVSTLELGDSALYLCATTGGVGYGYTFGSGTRLTVV.